The 24 T cell receptor beta chains given below trace back to one sample, sequenced in a study of follicular helper T cells after annual influenza vaccination. Method: immunoSEQ multiplex PCR; TCRdb's copy keeps in-frame clones and lacks some. The sample includes about 11,000 clones, roughly 80% of them seen just once. The source material was CXCR5- memory CD4+ T cells sorted from blood, sampled 6 weeks after influenza vaccination. The origin of the receptors is an adult who received the influenza vaccine.

Here the CDR3 DNA reads TGTGCCAGCTCACCCCGCCTAGAAGGTAGCACAGATACGCAGTATTTT. This gives the protein CASSPRLEGSTDTQYF. The chain joins TRBV18 to TRBJ2-3; D unclear. With 3 bases removed from V and 0 bases from J, the gap between germline ends came to 13 bases. In germline, CDR1 is KGHSH, CDR2 LQKENI. This CDR3 region has 16 residues.

The rearrangement uses TRBV7-2 and TRBJ2-3; 9 nucleotides align to TRBD1. Germline loops: CDR1 SGHTA, CDR2 FQGNSA. With 5 bases clipped from V and 4 bases from J, the junction kept 10 bases outside the gene matches. The CDR3 length is 16 residues. CDR3 amino acids: CASSLSGQGISDTQYF. The CDR3 DNA reads TGTGCCAGCAGCCTATCGGGACAGGGTATATCAGATACGCAGTATTTT.

The V and J genes are TRBV11-1 and TRBJ2-1; 13 bases are a match to TRBD2. J was trimmed by 0 bases and V by 3 bases; bases with no gene match: 5. The CDR3 has 18 amino acids. Germline assignment: CDR1 SGHAT and CDR2 FQDESV (reference sequence). CDR3 nucleotide sequence: TGTGCCAGCAGCTTGAAACTAGCGGGGGGGAGCTCCTACAATGAGCAGTTCTTC. Protein: CASSLKLAGGSSYNEQFF.

The chain links TRBV5-1 to TRBJ2-7, with 10 bases fitting TRBD2. Germline CDR1 is SGHRS and CDR2 is YFSETQ. With 4 bases clipped from V and 2 bases from J, the junction kept 6 bases outside the gene matches. The length of the CDR3 is 15 residues. The CDR3, as DNA: TGCGCCAGCAGCAAAGTAGCGGGAGGAACCTACGAGCAGTACTTC. Protein product: CASSKVAGGTYEQYF.

The rearrangement joins TRBV15 to TRBJ2-5, with TRBD1 matching 8 bases. The ends lost 0 bases at V and 4 bases at J; junction bases unmatched: 4. The CDR3 is 15 residues long. Germline CDR1 reads LNHNV; CDR2 reads YYDKDF (reference sequence). DNA for the CDR3: TGTGCCACCAGCAGAGATCCCGGACAGGGAGAGACCCAGTACTTC. This codes for CATSRDPGQGETQYF.

This chain joins TRBV19 and TRBJ2-2; maybe TRBD2 (7 bases). Germline V gene sequence: CDR1 LNHDA, CDR2 SQIVND (reference sequence). This CDR3 has 19 residues. Trimming took off 3 bases at V and 6 bases at J, with 26 bases between the two ends. CDR3 in amino acids: CASSIVGGASSAAAGELFF. CDR3 sequence (DNA): TGTGCCAGTAGTATCGTAGGGGGGGCCAGTAGTGCTGCAGCCGGGGAGCTGTTTTTT.

The chain couples TRBV5-6 to TRBJ2-3; the D gene is possibly TRBD1 (6 bases). Germline assignment: CDR1 SGHDT and CDR2 YYEEEE. The CDR3 sequence is 13 residues long. Deletions cut 6 bases from V and 5 bases from J, with 13 bases between. CDR3 DNA: TGTGCCAGCACGCAGGGGCGGGTAGATACGCAGTATTTT. It yields the protein CASTQGRVDTQYF.

In the case of this clone: The junction departs from germline at one end; a sequencing error may be responsible. V usage is TRBV9 and J usage is TRBJ2-2, with D perhaps given as TRBD1 or TRBD2 (5 bases each). CDR3 length: 15 amino acids. Germline lookup yields CDR1 SGDLS and CDR2 YYNGEE. As DNA, the CDR3 is TGTGCCAGCAGCGTAGGGGGGACGAACGCCGGGGAGCTGTTTTTT. This encodes CASSVGGTNAGELFF. The full variable domain, rest sourced from reference TRBV9 and TRBJ2-2, is DSGVTQTPKHLITATGQRVTLRCSPRSGDLSVYWYQQSLDQGLQFLIQYYNGEERAKGNILERFSAQQFPDLHSELNLSSLELGDSALYFCASSVGGTNAGELFFGEGSRLTVL.

The chain joins TRBV28 to TRBJ2-7, with D maybe TRBD2 (7 bases). CDR1 MDHEN and CDR2 SYDVKM come from the germline V gene. V was trimmed by 1 base and J by 3 bases, leaving 22 bases between them. The CDR3 has 18 residues. In DNA, the CDR3 is TGTGCCAGCAGTTTATTTTCTGGGGGGGGGCGAAGGAACTACGAGCAGTACTTC. Translation gives CASSLFSGGGRRNYEQYF.

This chain joins TRBV5-8 and TRBJ2-7, with 8 bases matching TRBD1. Per the germline V gene, CDR1 is SGHTS and CDR2 is YDEGEE. The CDR3 runs 14 residues. V was pared by 4 bases and J by 6 bases, with 9 bases of the junction left unmatched. The CDR3 spells CASSVGTGSSEQYF. CDR3 DNA: TGTGCCAGCAGCGTTGGGACAGGATCGAGCGAGCAGTACTTC.

This chain links TRBV7-2 with TRBJ2-1; a weak D match, TRBD1 (6 bases). The V gene lost 5 bases and the J gene lost 8 bases, with 13 bases spanning the gap. The CDR3 spans 13 residues. Germline V gene lookup returns CDR1 SGHTA and CDR2 FQGNSA. The CDR3 reads CASSIPGVDEQFF. The DNA of the CDR3 is TGTGCCAGCAGCATACCAGGGGTGGATGAGCAGTTCTTC. Full variable domain (rest looked up from reference TRBV7-2 and TRBJ2-1): GAGVSQSPSNKVTEKGKDVELRCDPISGHTALYWYRQSLGQGLEFLIYFQGNSAPDKSGLPSDRFSAERTGGSVSTLTIQRTQQEDSAVYLCASSIPGVDEQFFGPGTRLTVL.

The J gene is TRBJ2-1, the V gene TRBV9, with a tentative D call TRBD2 (6 bases). Per the germline V gene, CDR1 is SGDLS and CDR2 is YYNGEE. This CDR3 comprises 17 residues. V dropped 4 bases and J dropped 0 bases, with 17 bases sitting between them. The DNA for the CDR3 is TGTGCCAGCAGCACCCTGGGGGGTTCAAGCTCCTACAATGAGCAGTTCTTC. It codes for CASSTLGGSSSYNEQFF.

The CDR3 DNA follows: TGCGCCAGCAGCCAAGCCGGTCTAGCGGGAGGGATCAGTGAGCAGTTCTTC. It translates to CASSQAGLAGGISEQFF. This chain links TRBV4-1 with TRBJ2-1; 12 bases are a match to TRBD2. The CDR3 has 17 amino acids. The V gene end was trimmed by 1 base and the J gene end by 9 bases; junction bases not matched to a gene: 10. CDR1 and CDR2 (germline): MGHRA, YSYEKL.

V is TRBV5-5 and J is TRBJ2-5, with TRBD1 identical over 10 bases. Germline values: CDR1 SGHKS, CDR2 YYEKEE (reference sequence). The CDR3 is 15 amino acids. V was clipped by 4 bases and J by 4 bases; unmatched bases: 7. The CDR3 DNA is TGTGCCAGCAGCAGGCAGGGACAGGGGTTAGAGACCCAGTACTTC. Encoded protein: CASSRQGQGLETQYF.

The chain recombines TRBV7-2 with TRBJ2-4; D unclear. CDR1 and CDR2 (germline): SGHTA, FQGNSA. V gave up 1 base and J gave up 4 bases, with 5 bases separating them. The CDR3 length is 13 residues. The CDR3 DNA follows: TGTGCCAGCAGCTTAGAAGTAAAAAACATTCAGTACTTC. Residues: CASSLEVKNIQYF.

This clone occurred a few times. V and J are TRBV15 and TRBJ2-1, with D hard to call. Trimming took 1 base from V and 2 from J, leaving 0 bases between them. The V gene's germline CDR1 is LNHNV and CDR2 YYDKDF (reference sequence). This CDR3 spans 12 amino acids. The CDR3 DNA sequence: TGTGCCACCAGCAGAGCCTACAATGAGCAGTTCTTC. It codes for CATSRAYNEQFF.

The V and J genes are TRBV6-6 and TRBJ2-1; 10 bases align to TRBD2. Germline assignment: CDR1 MNHNY and CDR2 SVGAGI (reference sequence). V was pared by 0 bases and J by 11 bases, with 4 bases of the junction left unmatched. This CDR3 comprises 14 residues. Here the CDR3 reads CASSYSASGSQQFF. The CDR3, as DNA: TGTGCCAGCAGTTACTCGGCTAGCGGGAGTCAGCAGTTCTTC.

V and J are TRBV2 and TRBJ2-1; TRBD2 agrees at 7 bases. The germline V gene has CDR1 SNHLY and CDR2 FYNNEI. Trimming removed 7 bases from V and 0 bases from J; junction bases left unmatched: 3. The CDR3 consists of 14 residues. This chain's CDR3 is CASMAGVSYNEQFF. DNA of the CDR3: TGTGCCAGCATGGCGGGGGTCTCCTACAATGAGCAGTTCTTC.

V gene TRBV14 combines with J gene TRBJ1-4, with 10 bases that match TRBD1. The CDR3 totals 16 residues. V lost 4 bases and J lost 5; bases outside the gene matches: 7. The germline V gene encodes CDR1 SGHDN and CDR2 FVKESK. The CDR3 loop is CASSRGWTGGNEKLFF. The CDR3 bases are TGTGCCAGCAGCCGCGGGTGGACAGGGGGAAATGAAAAACTGTTTTTT.

The rearrangement links TRBV28 to TRBJ1-6; D not certain. CDR3 size: 17 residues. The germline gives CDR1 MDHEN, CDR2 SYDVKM. The V and J ends lost 3 bases and 0 bases respectively, with 12 bases between them. In nucleotides, the CDR3 is TGTGCCAGCAGTTTGGGCGGCACGAGCTCCTATAATTCACCCCTCCACTTT. Translated: CASSLGGTSSYNSPLHF.

J is TRBJ2-7 and V is TRBV5-6; TRBD2 matches 8 bases. The trim removed 1 base at V and 0 bases at J, leaving 6 bases unmatched. Germline assignment: CDR1 SGHDT and CDR2 YYEEEE. This CDR3 spans 16 amino acids. The CDR3 sequence is CASSLRGSGISYEQYF. The CDR3 bases are TGTGCCAGCAGCTTGCGGGGTAGCGGGATCTCCTACGAGCAGTACTTC.

The gene calls are TRBV30 and TRBJ1-2; TRBD1 agrees at 10 bases. The CDR3 runs to 16 residues. V dropped 2 bases and J dropped 4; count of bases not matched to a gene: 10. The germline gives CDR1 GTSNPN, CDR2 SVGIG (reference sequence). The CDR3 nucleotides are TGTGCCTGGAGTCCCCCGTGGACAGGGGGTGTCTATGGCTACACCTTC. Translation: CAWSPPWTGGVYGYTF.

The V call is TRBV6-5, the J call TRBJ2-7, with 7 bases aligning to TRBD1. The CDR3 has 13 residues. V lost 7 bases, J lost 5 bases, and 8 bases stayed unmatched. Germline CDR1 reads MNHEY; CDR2 reads SVGAGI. CDR3: CASTLDRAHEQYF. The CDR3 nucleotides are TGTGCCAGCACCTTAGACAGGGCCCACGAGCAGTACTTC.

V usage is TRBV19 and J usage is TRBJ1-1, with D possibly matching TRBD1 (5 bases). The germline CDR1 and CDR2 sequences are LNHDA and SQIVND (reference sequence). CDR3 length: 12 amino acids. Trimming pared 11 bases from V and 9 bases from J, leaving 19 bases between. CDR3: CAAGVGGLQAFF. The DNA of the CDR3 is TGTGCCGCCGGCGTGGGGGGACTCCAAGCTTTCTTT.